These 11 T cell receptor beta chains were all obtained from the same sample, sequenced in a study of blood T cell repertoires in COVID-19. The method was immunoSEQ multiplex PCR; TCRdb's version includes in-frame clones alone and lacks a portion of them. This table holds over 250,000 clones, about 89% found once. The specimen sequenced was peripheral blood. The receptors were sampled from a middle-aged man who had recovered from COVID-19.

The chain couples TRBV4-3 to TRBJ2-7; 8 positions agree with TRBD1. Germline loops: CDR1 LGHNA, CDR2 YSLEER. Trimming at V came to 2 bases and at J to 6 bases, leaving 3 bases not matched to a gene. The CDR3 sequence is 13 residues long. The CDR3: CASSQRTGREQYF. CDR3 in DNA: TGCGCCAGCAGCCAACGGACAGGGCGCGAGCAGTACTTC.

CDR3 sequence reads: CASSLGLAVETQYF. The CDR3 DNA sequence: TGTGCCAGCAGCTTAGGTTTGGCTGTTGAGACCCAGTACTTC. The chain recombines TRBV7-2 with TRBJ2-5; no clear D gene. The germline V gene has CDR1 SGHTA and CDR2 FQGNSA. The CDR3 runs to 14 residues. V was shortened by 1 base and J by 5 bases, with 11 bases between the two germline ends. Full variable domain (missing parts from reference TRBV7-2 and TRBJ2-5): GAGVSQSPSNKVTEKGKDVELRCDPISGHTALYWYRQSLGQGLEFLIYFQGNSAPDKSGLPSDRFSAERTGGSVSTLTIQRTQQEDSAVYLCASSLGLAVETQYFGPGTRLLVL.

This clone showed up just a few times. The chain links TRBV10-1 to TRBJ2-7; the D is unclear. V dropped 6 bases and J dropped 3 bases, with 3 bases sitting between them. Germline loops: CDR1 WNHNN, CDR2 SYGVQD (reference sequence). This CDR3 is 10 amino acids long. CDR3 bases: TGCGCCAGCAGCTTCTACGAGCAGTACTTC. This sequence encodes CASSFYEQYF.

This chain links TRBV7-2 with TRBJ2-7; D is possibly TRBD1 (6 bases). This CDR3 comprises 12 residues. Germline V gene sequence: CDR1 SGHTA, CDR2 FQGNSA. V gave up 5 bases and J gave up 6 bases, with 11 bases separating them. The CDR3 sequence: CASSPRRGEQYF. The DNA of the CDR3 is TGTGCCAGCAGCCCGCGCAGGGGCGAGCAGTACTTC. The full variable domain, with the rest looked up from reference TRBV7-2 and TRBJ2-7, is GAGVSQSPSNKVTEKGKDVELRCDPISGHTALYWYRQSLGQGLEFLIYFQGNSAPDKSGLPSDRFSAERTGGSVSTLTIQRTQQEDSAVYLCASSPRRGEQYFGPGTRLTVT.

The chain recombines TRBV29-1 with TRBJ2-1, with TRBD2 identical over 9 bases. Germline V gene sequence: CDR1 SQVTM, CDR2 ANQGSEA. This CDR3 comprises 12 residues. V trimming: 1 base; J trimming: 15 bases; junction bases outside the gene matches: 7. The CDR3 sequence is CSVEGRGGYLFF. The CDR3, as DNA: TGCAGCGTTGAAGGGCGGGGGGGGTACCTGTTCTTC.

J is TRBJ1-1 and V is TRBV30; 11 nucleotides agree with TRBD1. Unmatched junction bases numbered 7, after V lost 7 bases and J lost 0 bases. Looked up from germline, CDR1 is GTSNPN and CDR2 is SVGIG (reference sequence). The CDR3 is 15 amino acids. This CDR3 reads CAFLRDRGVNTEAFF. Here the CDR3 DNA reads TGTGCCTTCCTCCGGGACAGGGGGGTGAACACTGAAGCTTTCTTT.

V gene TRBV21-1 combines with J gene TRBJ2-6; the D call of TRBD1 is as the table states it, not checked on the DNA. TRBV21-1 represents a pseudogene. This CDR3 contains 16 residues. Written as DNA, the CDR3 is TGTGCCAGCAGCAGAAACAGGGTTTCTGGGGCCAACGTCCTGACTTTC. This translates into CASSRNRVSGANVLTF.

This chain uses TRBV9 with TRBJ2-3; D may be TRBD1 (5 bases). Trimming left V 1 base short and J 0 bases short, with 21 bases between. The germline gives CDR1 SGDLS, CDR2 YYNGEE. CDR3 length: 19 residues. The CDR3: CASSVRQPHLTASTDTQYF. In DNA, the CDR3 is TGTGCCAGCAGCGTAAGACAGCCTCACCTCACCGCTAGCACAGATACGCAGTATTTT.

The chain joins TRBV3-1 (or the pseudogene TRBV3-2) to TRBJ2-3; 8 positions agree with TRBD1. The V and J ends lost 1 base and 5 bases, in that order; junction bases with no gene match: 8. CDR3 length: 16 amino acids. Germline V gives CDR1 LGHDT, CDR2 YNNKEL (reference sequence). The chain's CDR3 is CASSQGTGLSGDTQYF. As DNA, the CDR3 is TGTGCCAGCAGCCAAGGGACAGGGCTATCCGGAGATACGCAGTATTTT.

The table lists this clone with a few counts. Here the CDR3 DNA reads TGTGCCAGCAGCCCCTTTCACGGGACAGGGCCCCACGAGCAGTACTTC. Translating gives CASSPFHGTGPHEQYF. This chain links TRBV14 with TRBJ2-7; 9 nucleotides line up with TRBD1. The germline V gene encodes CDR1 SGHDN and CDR2 FVKESK. CDR3 size: 16 residues. J was trimmed by 5 bases and V by 4 bases; bases with no gene match: 12.

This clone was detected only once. CDR3 coding DNA: TGTGCCAGCAGCCCAACAGGGGCCCTCCGCTTCTTC. It encodes CASSPTGALRFF. V gene TRBV25-1 combines with J gene TRBJ2-1, with 7 bases lining up with TRBD1. This CDR3 contains 12 residues. V was pared by 6 bases and J by 16 bases, with 12 bases of the junction left unmatched. Looked up from germline, CDR1 is MGHDK and CDR2 is SYGVNS.